What follows describes a single T cell receptor (beta chain). What it binds is unknown. The sample is drawn from a study of cytomegalovirus exposure and HLA in healthy donors. Primers included in the PCR were 60 Vbeta and 13 Jbeta primers. The method was immunoSEQ multiplex PCR; TCRdb's version includes in-frame clones alone and lacks a portion of them. The sample contains about 70,000 clones, 75% to 90% of which appear only once. Study-level results: In a later analysis, several top co-occurrence clusters appeared linked to parvovirus B19, influenza, CMV and Epstein-Barr virus.

The CDR3 is made up of 15 amino acids. V was trimmed by 0 bases and J by 0 bases, leaving 7 bases between them. Germline V gene data show CDR1 as SGHNT and CDR2 as YYREEE (reference sequence). The sequencing sample was made of PBMCs. The sequence was obtained from a woman aged 25-40 years in good health and CMV-seropositive. The rearrangement links TRBV5-4 to TRBJ2-1; TRBD2 might be the D (5 bases). CDR3 residues: CASSLERSSYNEQFF. CDR3 DNA: TGTGCCAGCAGCTTGGAGCGGAGCTCCTACAATGAGCAGTTCTTC.